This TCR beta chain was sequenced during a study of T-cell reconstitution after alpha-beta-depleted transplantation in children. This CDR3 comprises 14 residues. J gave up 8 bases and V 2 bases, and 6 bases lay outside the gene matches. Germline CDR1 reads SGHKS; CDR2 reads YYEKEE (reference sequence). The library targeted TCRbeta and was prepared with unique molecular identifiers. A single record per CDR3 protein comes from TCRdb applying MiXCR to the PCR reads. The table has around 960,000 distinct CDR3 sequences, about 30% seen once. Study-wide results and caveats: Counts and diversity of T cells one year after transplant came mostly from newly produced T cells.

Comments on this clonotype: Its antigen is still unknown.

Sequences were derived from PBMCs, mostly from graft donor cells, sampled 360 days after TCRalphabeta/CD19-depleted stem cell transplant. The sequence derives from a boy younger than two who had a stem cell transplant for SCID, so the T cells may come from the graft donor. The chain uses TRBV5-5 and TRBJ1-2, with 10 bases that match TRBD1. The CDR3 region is CASSFWGTGDGYTF. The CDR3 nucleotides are TGTGCCAGCAGCTTCTGGGGGACAGGGGACGGCTACACCTTC.